The clone carrying this TCR beta chain has a handful of counts. The antigen remains unidentified. This entry is derived from a study of blood T cells in healthy people across ages. Study-level points and caveats: Leaving the PBMCs unsorted stopped any conclusive comparison of naive versus antigen-experienced cells.

A sample-barcoded 5' primer and a J-beta primer mix were used in a second PCR of about 7 to 12 cycles. TCRdb itself ran the 5' RACE reads through MiXCR, one entry per CDR3 protein. This sample has more than 800,000 distinct CDR3 sequences, with 29% found just once. Trimming took off 3 bases at V and 8 bases at J, with 15 bases between the two ends. Per germline, CDR1 KGHDR and CDR2 SFDVKD. The length of the CDR3 is 14 residues. This sequence was found in a woman older than 75 in good health. What was sequenced was blood. V is TRBV24-1 and J is TRBJ1-2; the D gene is possibly TRBD1 (6 bases). In DNA form, the CDR3 reads TGTGCCACCAGTGATCCGCAGGGGCCAGGAGGCTACACCTTC. It is translated as CATSDPQGPGGYTF.